These 3 T cell receptor beta chains came from one sample sequenced in a study of cytomegalovirus exposure and HLA in healthy donors. The PCR was carried out with 60 Vbeta primers and 13 Jbeta primers. Only in-frame clones appear in the TCRdb table, and some are missing; sequencing was by immunoSEQ multiplex PCR. This table has more than 95,000 clones, 65% to 85% appearing once. The sequenced sample was PBMCs. The receptors shown here come from a man aged 18 to 29 in good health and CMV-seronegative.

This rearrangement joins TRBV7-2 to TRBJ1-1, with no clear D. The CDR3 consists of 13 residues. CDR1 and CDR2 from the germline V gene are SGHTA and FQGNSA. V lost 6 bases, J lost 1 base, and 9 bases lay in between. CDR3 DNA sequence: TGTGCCAGCAGTCCGACACCGAACACTGAAGCTTTCTTT. It encodes CASSPTPNTEAFF.

The V call is TRBV5-1, the J call TRBJ2-3; tentatively, D is TRBD2 (6 bases). Per germline, CDR1 SGHRS and CDR2 YFSETQ. With 9 bases removed from V and 0 bases from J, the gap between germline ends came to 11 bases. This CDR3 has 13 amino acids. DNA of the CDR3: TGCGCCACCCGTAGCGGTAGCACAGATACGCAGTATTTT. Encoded protein: CATRSGSTDTQYF.

This sequence joins TRBV25-1 and TRBJ2-1, with TRBD2 matching over 8 bases. V was pared by 1 base and J by 9 bases, with 14 bases of the junction left unmatched. The CDR3 sequence is 17 residues long. Germline lookup yields CDR1 MGHDK and CDR2 SYGVNS. The CDR3 loop is CASSESWTGRAGGEQFF. In nucleotides, the CDR3 is TGTGCCAGCAGTGAATCCTGGACCGGGAGGGCCGGAGGTGAGCAGTTCTTC.